This T cell receptor (beta chain) is drawn from a study of blood T cell repertoires in COVID-19. The assay was immunoSEQ multiplex PCR, and TCRdb's table has in-frame clones only and misses some. The sample contains a few hundred thousand clones, roughly nine tenths of which appear only once. From germline, CDR1 is LGHNA and CDR2 YNFKEQ. The CDR3 consists of 14 residues. Trimming removed 1 base from V and 8 bases from J; junction bases left unmatched: 4. This clone was seen a handful of times. The chain has TRBV4-2 and TRBJ2-1; TRBD1 aligns across 8 bases. The receptor comes from a man aged 55 to 70 with acute or convalescent COVID-19. The specimen sequenced was peripheral blood. The CDR3 region has the DNA TGTGCCAGCAGCCAAGGACAGGGGAGTGATGAGCAGTTCTTC. Encoded protein: CASSQGQGSDEQFF.